This T cell receptor beta chain was profiled in a study of CD8+ T cells in alopecia areata. Looking at the study overall: Treated patients took oral tofacitinib at 5 to 10 mg twice daily.

Study-wide results and caveats: Lesional scalp exceeded normal scalp in clonality, especially in alopecia totalis/universalis.

Sequencing templates came from extracted RNA that was reverse transcribed into cDNA. Profiled with immunoSEQ multiplex PCR; TCRdb holds only in-frame clones, not every one. The profile shows about 180,000 clones, around 60% of them singletons. Judged by abundance, this clone is medium-sized. Its antigen is unidentified. Trimming cost V 4 bases and J 6 bases, with 7 bases left between them. Germline V CDR1 and CDR2: SGHDN, FVKESK. The CDR3 loop spans 13 amino acids. Specimens obtained from alopecia areata patients comprised lesional scalp punch biopsies and peripheral blood. Isolation of CD4+ and CD8+ T cells from PBMCs was achieved by sorting.

This specimen consisted of CD4+ T cells sorted from blood, obtained at week 0. This receptor was identified in a human donor with alopecia areata. The chain couples TRBV14 to TRBJ1-6; D remains unclear. The DNA for the CDR3 is TGTGCCAGCAGCCCCTACCTTAATTCACCCCTCCACTTT. This translates into CASSPYLNSPLHF.